Below, 23 T cell receptor beta chains from the same sample are listed, as sequenced in a study of T-cell reconstitution after alpha-beta-depleted transplantation in children listed by TCRdb under 2016. Library preparation used PCR. The instrument was an Illumina HiSeq 2500. TCR library preparation used molecular barcoding, with unique molecular identifiers applied to normalize quantification of the TCRbeta repertoire. Clones were called with MiXCR by TCRdb after fastp trimmed the public reads at Q25, and only in-frame beta chains were retained. A single entry per CDR3 protein holds the most common genes and DNA from its merged rows. This sample has about 600,000 distinct CDR3 sequences in its table, and 10% to 13% of those were observed once. The top ten clones comprise roughly 4% of the sample. The sample here was PBMCs from the stem cell graft donor, taken from the stem cell graft. All receptors come from a human donor who donated a stem cell graft to a child with acute myeloid leukemia.

This clonotype appeared many times. The chain uses TRBV27 and TRBJ1-5, with 7 bases fitting TRBD1. CDR1 and CDR2 from the germline V gene are MNHEY and SMNVEV (reference sequence). This CDR3 has 18 amino acids. J lost 1 base, V lost 3 bases, and 12 bases had no gene match. For the CDR3, the DNA is TGTGCCAGCAGTTTCGATAACACAGGGGAGAGAAGCAATCAGCCCCAGCATTTT. It is translated as CASSFDNTGERSNQPQHF.

This sequence joins TRBV7-6 and TRBJ2-1; 7 bases are a match to TRBD2. Germline lookup yields CDR1 SGHVS and CDR2 FNYEAQ. The CDR3 has 11 residues. The V gene end was trimmed by 1 base and the J gene end by 12 bases; junction bases not matched to a gene: 0. CDR3 region: CASSLGLAQFF. CDR3 coding DNA: TGTGCCAGCAGCTTAGGACTAGCGCAGTTCTTC.

This clonotype was counted many times. The chain is built from TRBV29-1 and TRBJ2-1, with D tentatively TRBD1 (5 bases). This CDR3 comprises 13 residues. The V end was cut by 1 base, the J end by 9 bases, with 13 bases between. Per germline, CDR1 SQVTM and CDR2 ANQGSEA. The CDR3 region has the DNA TGCAGCGTTGAAGGCGCAGGGCCCTTTGAGCAGTTCTTC. It encodes CSVEGAGPFEQFF.

This clonotype was recorded at least ten times. The CDR3 DNA follows: TGCAGCGTTGATCTTCTAGCGGCCTACAATGAGCAGTTCTTC. It specifies CSVDLLAAYNEQFF. The genes are TRBV29-1 and TRBJ2-1; 7 bases match TRBD2. The J segment lost 2 bases and the V segment lost 3 bases, leaving 4 bases of the junction unmatched. The CDR3 contains 14 residues. Per germline, CDR1 SQVTM and CDR2 ANQGSEA.

This clonotype was counted many times. This chain uses TRBV7-2 with TRBJ2-1; D unresolved. The germline V gene encodes CDR1 SGHTA and CDR2 FQGNSA. This CDR3 is built from 15 residues. V lost 1 base and J lost 0, with 7 bases in between. CDR3 in amino acids: CASSLDPSSYNEQFF. CDR3 nucleotide sequence: TGTGCCAGCAGCTTAGACCCAAGCTCCTACAATGAGCAGTTCTTC. Full variable domain (missing parts from reference TRBV7-2 and TRBJ2-1): GAGVSQSPSNKVTEKGKDVELRCDPISGHTALYWYRQSLGQGLEFLIYFQGNSAPDKSGLPSDRFSAERTGGSVSTLTIQRTQQEDSAVYLCASSLDPSSYNEQFFGPGTRLTVL.

This clonotype turned up a few times. The rearrangement uses TRBV29-1 and TRBJ2-7, with D maybe TRBD1 (5 bases). The CDR3 consists of 15 residues. Trimming shortened V by 0 bases and J by 1 base, and 13 bases separated the two germline ends. The germline gives CDR1 SQVTM, CDR2 ANQGSEA. CDR3 region: CSVEDATQESYEQYF. The CDR3 DNA follows: TGCAGCGTTGAAGATGCAACACAGGAATCCTACGAGCAGTACTTC.

The CDR3 sequence is CSAPRTGKGYTF. CDR3 DNA: TGCAGTGCCCCTAGGACAGGGAAAGGCTACACCTTC. The V call is TRBV20-1, the J call TRBJ1-2; 8 bases map to TRBD1. V lost 6 bases to trimming and J lost 8 bases; unmatched junction nucleotides: 8. Germline CDR1 DFQATT, CDR2 SNEGSKA (reference sequence). The CDR3 consists of 12 residues.

This clonotype was detected many times. The chain has TRBV6-2 or TRBV6-3 and TRBJ2-7; tentative D call: TRBD2 (5 bases). The length of the CDR3 is 17 residues. Germline lookup yields CDR1 MNHEY and CDR2 SVGEGT. The ends were cut back, 5 bases at V and 5 bases at J, with 25 bases in the middle. CDR3 residues: CASSLSVQRSAGNEQYF. DNA for the CDR3: TGTGCCAGCAGTCTCTCGGTCCAGCGGTCCGCTGGGAACGAGCAGTACTTC.

The rearrangement joins TRBV6-2 or TRBV6-3 to TRBJ1-1; 7 nucleotides agree with TRBD1. This CDR3 has 13 amino acids. The germline gives CDR1 MNHEY, CDR2 SVGEGT. J lost 6 bases, V lost 2 bases, and 3 bases had no gene match. CDR3 sequence reads: CASSYQTGPEAFF. CDR3 coding DNA: TGTGCCAGCAGTTACCAGACAGGGCCTGAAGCTTTCTTT.

This clonotype appeared a few times. The chain combines TRBV29-1 with TRBJ1-2; D remains ambiguous. The CDR3 consists of 10 residues. Germline V CDR1 and CDR2: SQVTM, ANQGSEA. V was cut by 4 bases and J by 6 bases, with 6 bases left in between. The DNA for the CDR3 is TGCAGCGTTGGACATAATGGCTACACCTTC. Protein: CSVGHNGYTF. The full variable domain, completed using reference TRBV29-1 and TRBJ1-2, is SAVISQKPSRDICQRGTSLTIQCQVDSQVTMMFWYRQQPGQSLTLIATANQGSEATYESGFVIDKFPISRPNLTFSTLTVSNMSPEDSSIYLCSVGHNGYTFGSGTRLTVV.

This clonotype was detected a few times. This chain connects TRBV15 to TRBJ1-2; weak D call: TRBD1 (5 bases). The CDR3 totals 14 residues. In germline, CDR1 is LNHNV, CDR2 YYDKDF (reference sequence). Trimming stripped 1 base from V and 7 bases from J, with 13 bases between. For the CDR3, the DNA is TGTGCCACCAGCAGAGCCCAGGGAAGGGGTGGCTACACCTTC. Residues: CATSRAQGRGGYTF.

This clonotype was counted only a few times. V is TRBV27 and J is TRBJ2-1; a possible D gene is TRBD2 (5 bases). This CDR3 spans 11 amino acids. Trimming pared 9 bases from V and 9 bases from J, leaving 12 bases between. Germline V gene data show CDR1 as MNHEY and CDR2 as SMNVEV (reference sequence). For the CDR3, the DNA is TGTGCCAGTTCGTCAAGCGGTGAGCAGTTCTTC. Encoded protein: CASSSSGEQFF.

This clonotype was seen ten or more times. The chain couples TRBV20-1 to TRBJ2-7; no firm D call. The V end lost 3 bases, the J end lost 0 bases, and 9 bases lay between the germline ends. The CDR3 totals 13 residues. Germline loops: CDR1 DFQATT, CDR2 SNEGSKA (reference sequence). CDR3 nucleotides: TGCAGTGCTAGGGGGTTATCCTCCTACGAGCAGTACTTC. Protein product: CSARGLSSYEQYF.

This clonotype was observed a few times. This rearrangement joins TRBV6-2 or TRBV6-3 to TRBJ1-1, with unresolved D. This CDR3 region has 11 residues. Germline V lookup: CDR1 MNHEY, CDR2 SVGEGT. The V end was cut by 8 bases, the J end by 1 base, with 5 bases between. This CDR3 reads CASGWNTEAFF. The CDR3 nucleotides are TGTGCCAGCGGGTGGAACACTGAAGCTTTCTTT.

This clonotype was seen ten or more times. The chain is built from TRBV12-3 or TRBV12-4 and TRBJ2-1; 10 nucleotides match TRBD2. The CDR3 consists of 15 residues. V dropped 8 bases and J dropped 3; count of bases not matched to a gene: 7. The CDR3 sequence: CASERASGSYNEQFF. In DNA form, the CDR3 reads TGTGCCAGCGAGCGCGCTAGCGGGAGCTACAATGAGCAGTTCTTC.

This clonotype came up many times. The chain recombines TRBV12-3 or TRBV12-4 with TRBJ2-1; D gene uncertain. V was pared by 6 bases and J by 10 bases, with 10 bases between. This CDR3 spans 11 amino acids. CDR3 loop: CASSLELEQFF. The CDR3 DNA follows: TGTGCCAGCAGCCTAGAATTAGAGCAGTTCTTC.

This clonotype was seen many times. The chain links TRBV20-1 to TRBJ2-3; TRBD2 might be the D (6 bases). Germline V gene data show CDR1 as DFQATT and CDR2 as SNEGSKA (reference sequence). Deletions cut 0 bases from V and 0 bases from J, with 10 bases between. The CDR3 has 15 amino acids. CDR3 amino acids: CSARDQRVSTDTQYF. CDR3 in DNA: TGCAGTGCTAGAGATCAGCGGGTTAGCACAGATACGCAGTATTTT.

The rearrangement joins TRBV19 to TRBJ2-1; 7 bases align to TRBD2. The CDR3 extends over 17 amino acids. Germline values: CDR1 LNHDA, CDR2 SQIVND (reference sequence). V lost 10 bases, J lost 5 bases, and 20 bases stayed unmatched. Here the CDR3 reads CATAPRRGSGLNNEQFF. The CDR3 coding sequence is TGTGCCACCGCGCCCCGGCGGGGGTCCGGACTTAACAATGAGCAGTTCTTC.

This clonotype showed up just a few times. This chain links TRBV11-1 with TRBJ2-6; 7 bases map to TRBD2. The length of the CDR3 is 20 residues. Germline CDR1 SGHAT, CDR2 FQDESV (reference sequence). V lost 5 bases to trimming and J lost 0 bases; unmatched junction nucleotides: 16. CDR3 protein: CASSPRDYGVADSGANVLTF. In DNA, the CDR3 is TGTGCCAGCAGCCCCCGGGACTACGGGGTAGCGGACTCTGGGGCCAACGTCCTGACTTTC.

The rearrangement links TRBV20-1 to TRBJ2-2; 12 bases agree with TRBD2. This CDR3 spans 18 amino acids. The germline gives CDR1 DFQATT, CDR2 SNEGSKA (reference sequence). V was pared by 0 bases and J by 0 bases, with 5 bases of the junction left unmatched. The CDR3 DNA reads TGCAGTGCTAGAGACAGACTAGCGGGAGCATCGAACACCGGGGAGCTGTTTTTT. Protein product: CSARDRLAGASNTGELFF.

DNA for the CDR3: TGTGCCAGTAGCCGAGGGGGGCAGCGCAATCAGCCCCAGCATTTT. It is translated as CASSRGGQRNQPQHF. The chain employs TRBV19 and TRBJ1-5; tentative D call: TRBD1 (6 bases). From germline, CDR1 is LNHDA and CDR2 SQIVND (reference sequence). The CDR3 spans 15 residues. V lost 6 bases and J 2 bases, leaving 14 bases between the germline ends.

The chain links TRBV12-3 or TRBV12-4 to TRBJ2-7; tentatively, D is TRBD2 (5 bases). CDR3 size: 13 residues. Trimming shortened V by 3 bases and J by 9 bases, and 15 bases separated the two germline ends. The CDR3 loop reads CASSLEASSGQYF. The CDR3 DNA is TGTGCCAGCAGTTTGGAGGCTAGCTCCGGGCAGTACTTC.

This chain connects TRBV20-1 to TRBJ2-5; perhaps TRBD2 as D (8 bases). Trimming cost V 8 bases and J 5 bases, with 18 bases left between them. This CDR3 is 13 amino acids long. Germline CDR1 DFQATT, CDR2 SNEGSKA (reference sequence). The CDR3 DNA is TGCAGTAGGGGGCTAGCGGGTCGTGAGACCCAGTACTTC. Translation gives CSRGLAGRETQYF.